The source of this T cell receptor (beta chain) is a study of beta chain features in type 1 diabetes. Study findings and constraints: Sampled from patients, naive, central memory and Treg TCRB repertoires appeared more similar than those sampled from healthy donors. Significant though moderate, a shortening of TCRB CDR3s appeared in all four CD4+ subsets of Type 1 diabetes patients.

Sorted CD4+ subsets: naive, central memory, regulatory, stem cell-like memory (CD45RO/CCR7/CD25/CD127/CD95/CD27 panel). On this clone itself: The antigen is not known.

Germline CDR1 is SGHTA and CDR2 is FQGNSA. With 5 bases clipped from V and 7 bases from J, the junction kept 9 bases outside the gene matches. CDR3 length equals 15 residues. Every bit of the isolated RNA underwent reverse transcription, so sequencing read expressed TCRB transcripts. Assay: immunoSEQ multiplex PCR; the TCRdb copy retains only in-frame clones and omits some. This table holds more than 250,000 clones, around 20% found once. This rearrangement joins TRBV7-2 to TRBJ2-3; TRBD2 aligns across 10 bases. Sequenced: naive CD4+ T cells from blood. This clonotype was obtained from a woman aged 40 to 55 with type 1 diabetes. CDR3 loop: CASSPSERGGHTQYF. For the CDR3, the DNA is TGTGCCAGCAGCCCCTCGGAGCGGGGGGGACATACGCAGTATTTT.